The rows below give T cell receptor beta chains drawn from one sample of a study of blood T cell repertoires in COVID-19. Produced via immunoSEQ multiplex PCR; TCRdb's table is partial and in-frame only. The sample lists approximately 300,000 clones, around nine tenths seen once, with under 6.5% in the top ten. The sample was PBMCs or T cells enriched from blood (not recorded which). The receptors stem from a woman between 25 and 40 years old who had recovered from COVID-19. The CDR3 runs from the conserved cysteine through the conserved F or W. The D gene is left open where the match is weak. A row's size may be missing; if present it is once, few, many or a size class.

v_gene,j_gene,d_gene,abundance,CDR3aa,CDR3nt
TRBV6-5,TRBJ1-2,NA,NA,CASRATGFYGYTF,TGTGCCAGCAGAGCGACAGGATTTTATGGCTACACCTTC
TRBV5-1,TRBJ1-2,NA,NA,CASSTAEGLNGYTF,TGCGCCAGCAGCACCGCTGAGGGTCTGAATGGCTACACCTTC
TRBV6-4,TRBJ1-4,NA,NA,CASSDSRGEKLFF,TGTGCCAGCAGTGACAGCCGGGGTGAAAAACTGTTTTTT
TRBV25-1,TRBJ2-5,NA,NA,CASSEPTGNQETQYF,TGTGCCAGCAGTGAACCAACAGGAAACCAAGAGACCCAGTACTTC
TRBV14,TRBJ2-1,TRBD1,few,CASSINRGWNEQFF,TGTGCCAGCAGCATTAACAGGGGTTGGAATGAGCAGTTCTTC
TRBV27,TRBJ2-5,TRBD2,NA,CASSLSVGGGAGKTQYF,TGTGCCAGCAGTTTATCTGTCGGCGGGGGGGCTGGGAAGACCCAGTACTTC
TRBV11-2,TRBJ1-1,TRBD1,NA,CASSPDRDSTEAFF,TGTGCCAGCAGCCCGGATCGGGACAGCACTGAAGCTTTCTTT
TRBV28,TRBJ1-1,TRBD1,NA,CASSSRTGEAFF,TGTGCCAGCAGTTCGCGGACAGGGGAAGCTTTCTTT
TRBV19,TRBJ1-2,NA,once,CASSLGQPNGYTF,TGTGCCAGTAGTCTTGGACAGCCGAATGGCTACACCTTC
TRBV2,TRBJ1-1,NA,NA,CASMIFGGPSTEAFF,TGTGCCAGCATGATCTTCGGGGGGCCGAGCACTGAAGCTTTCTTT
TRBV5-1,TRBJ1-3,NA,NA,CASRGARVEAGNTIYF,TGCGCCAGCAGAGGGGCCCGGGTAGAGGCGGGAAACACCATATATTTT
TRBV5-8,TRBJ1-2,TRBD1,NA,CASSLDQGAPGYTF,TGTGCCAGCAGCTTGGATCAGGGGGCGCCTGGCTACACCTTC
TRBV6-5,TRBJ2-7,TRBD1,NA,CASSYYNRGRDEQYF,TGTGCCAGCAGTTACTATAACAGGGGGCGGGACGAGCAGTACTTC
TRBV6-5,TRBJ1-6,TRBD1,NA,CASSYYRGDSPLHF,TGTGCCAGCAGTTATTACAGGGGCGATTCACCCCTCCACTTT
TRBV7-2,TRBJ1-5,TRBD1,NA,CASSLDAGGNQPQHF,TGTGCCAGCAGCTTAGACGCAGGGGGCAACCAGCCCCAGCATTTT
TRBV30,TRBJ1-2,NA,NA,CAWSSTVGGYTF,TGTGCCTGGAGTTCGACAGTAGGAGGCTACACCTTC
TRBV6-5,TRBJ1-1,NA,NA,CASRLGASAGAFF,TGTGCCAGCAGGCTTGGGGCCTCCGCGGGGGCTTTCTTT
TRBV6-5,TRBJ2-1,TRBD2,NA,CASSYSGSGGAHEQFF,TGTGCCAGCAGTTACTCGGGCAGCGGGGGGGCCCATGAGCAGTTCTTC
TRBV4-1,TRBJ1-1,NA,NA,CASSPPGGFTEAFF,TGCGCCAGCAGCCCCCCCGGAGGGTTCACTGAAGCTTTCTTT
TRBV7-9,TRBJ1-5,NA,once,CASSAQGIQPQHF,TGTGCCAGCAGCGCGCAGGGAATTCAGCCCCAGCATTTT
TRBV4-1,TRBJ2-7,TRBD2,few,CASSQGPLAGSSSYEQYF,TGCGCCAGCAGCCAAGGGCCCCTAGCGGGGTCCTCTTCCTACGAGCAGTACTTC
TRBV7-2,TRBJ1-5,TRBD1,NA,CASSPDRGWNQPQHF,TGTGCCAGCAGCCCCGACAGGGGGTGGAATCAGCCCCAGCATTTT
TRBV19,TRBJ1-2,NA,few,CASSIQSGNYGYTF,TGTGCCAGTAGTATACAGAGCGGGAACTATGGCTACACCTTC
TRBV6-1,TRBJ1-5,NA,NA,CASSEAGWTAIPIVHGNQPQHF,TGTGCCAGCAGTGAAGCGGGATGGACAGCAATACCGATAGTGCATGGCAATCAGCCCCAGCATTTT
TRBV9,TRBJ1-2,NA,NA,CASSGTGANYGYTF,TGTGCCAGCAGCGGTACCGGGGCTAACTATGGCTACACCTTC
TRBV4-1,TRBJ1-1,TRBD1,NA,CASSPRGEGANTEAFF,TGCGCCAGCAGCCCACGGGGTGAGGGGGCGAACACTGAAGCTTTCTTT
TRBV7-7,TRBJ1-5,NA,NA,CASSQGKPQHF,TGTGCTAGCAGTCAGGGGAAGCCCCAGCATTTT
TRBV5-1,TRBJ1-2,NA,NA,CASSLLGNYGYTF,TGCGCCAGCAGCTTGTTGGGCAACTATGGCTACACCTTC
TRBV5-1,TRBJ2-5,TRBD2,NA,CASSWPRGTSGTRSVETQYF,TGCGCCAGCAGCTGGCCACGAGGGACTAGCGGGACACGATCAGTGGAGACCCAGTACTTC
TRBV7-9,TRBJ1-1,NA,few,CASSLALWGDTEAFF,TGTGCCAGCAGCTTAGCCCTATGGGGAGACACTGAAGCTTTCTTT
TRBV7-2,TRBJ1-2,TRBD1,NA,CASSPGGQGASYTF,TGTGCCAGCAGCCCAGGGGGGCAGGGGGCCAGCTACACCTTC
TRBV19,TRBJ1-2,NA,NA,CASSIGWGGEYGYTF,TGTGCCAGTAGTATAGGATGGGGAGGGGAATATGGCTACACCTTC
TRBV29-1,TRBJ1-2,NA,NA,CSVDQAPGYTF,TGCAGCGTTGATCAGGCCCCTGGCTACACCTTC
TRBV19,TRBJ1-5,NA,NA,CASRRSGDPQPQHF,TGTGCCAGTAGACGGTCGGGGGATCCCCAGCCCCAGCATTTT
TRBV5-1,TRBJ1-2,NA,NA,CASSREDSTYGYTF,TGCGCCAGCAGCCGGGAGGACAGCACCTATGGCTACACCTTC
TRBV12-5,TRBJ2-3,NA,NA,CASSSTDTQYF,TGTGCTTCTAGCTCTACAGATACGCAGTATTTT
TRBV7-9,TRBJ1-1,TRBD1,NA,CASSSREGQGGITEAFF,TGTGCCAGCAGCTCCAGGGAGGGACAGGGGGGGATCACTGAAGCTTTCTTT
TRBV27,TRBJ2-7,NA,once,CASSSSTGPYEQYF,TGTGCCAGCAGTTCCTCGACAGGCCCCTACGAGCAGTACTTC
TRBV6-5,TRBJ2-1,NA,NA,CASRSPPFNEQFF,TGTGCCAGCAGGAGCCCTCCCTTCAATGAGCAGTTCTTC
TRBV7-8,TRBJ1-5,TRBD1,NA,CASSLEAGGINQPQHF,TGTGCCAGCAGCTTAGAGGCAGGGGGAATCAATCAGCCCCAGCATTTT
TRBV9,TRBJ1-5,NA,NA,CASSAGISSNQPQHF,TGTGCCAGCAGTGCAGGGATTTCGAGCAATCAGCCCCAGCATTTT
TRBV4-2,TRBJ2-5,TRBD2,NA,CASSRAGGPEETQYF,TGTGCCAGCAGCCGGGCGGGGGGGCCAGAGGAGACCCAGTACTTC
TRBV15,TRBJ1-5,NA,NA,CATSPGTPNQPQHF,TGTGCCACCAGCCCCGGGACACCCAATCAGCCCCAGCATTTT
TRBV6-2/TRBV6-3,TRBJ2-6,NA,few,CASSDLQTTPSGANVLTF,TGTGCCAGCAGTGACTTACAAACAACGCCATCCGGGGCCAACGTCCTGACTTTC
TRBV19,TRBJ1-6,TRBD1,NA,CASSIGTAADNSPLHF,TGTGCCAGTAGTATCGGGACAGCGGCCGATAATTCACCCCTCCACTTT
TRBV19,TRBJ1-5,NA,NA,CASSSAGFGQPQHF,TGTGCCAGTAGTTCTGCAGGGTTCGGGCAGCCCCAGCATTTT
TRBV4-1,TRBJ1-1,NA,few,CASSLPRAGHTEAFF,TGCGCCAGCAGCCTCCCAAGGGCGGGGCACACTGAAGCTTTCTTT
TRBV14,TRBJ2-3,NA,NA,CASSRLGPGADTQYF,TGTGCCAGCAGCCGACTCGGCCCCGGGGCAGATACGCAGTATTTT
TRBV15,TRBJ2-1,TRBD1,NA,CATSRRQGSGNEQFF,TGTGCCACCAGCAGAAGACAGGGGTCAGGCAATGAGCAGTTCTTC
TRBV5-1,TRBJ1-3,TRBD1,once,CASSLGTGASNSGNTIYF,TGCGCCAGCAGCTTGGGGACAGGGGCCTCTAACTCTGGAAACACCATATATTTT
TRBV12-3/TRBV12-4,TRBJ2-7,NA,NA,CASSPGPPYEQYF,TGTGCCAGCAGCCCGGGTCCTCCCTACGAGCAGTACTTC
TRBV4-2,TRBJ1-3,TRBD1,NA,CASSQGSTGRGNTIYF,TGTGCCAGCAGCCAGGGTTCGACAGGGCGCGGAAACACCATATATTTT
TRBV7-2,TRBJ1-3,TRBD1,NA,CASSLAPGQGNTIYF,TGTGCCAGCAGCTTAGCCCCGGGACAGGGGAACACCATATATTTT
TRBV5-1,TRBJ2-1,TRBD2,NA,CASSLDPSGGYNEQFF,TGCGCCAGCAGCTTGGATCCTAGCGGGGGATACAATGAGCAGTTCTTC
TRBV11-2,TRBJ2-1,TRBD1,few,CASSLDPGGQGRGEQFF,TGTGCCAGCAGCTTAGATCCTGGGGGACAGGGGCGGGGTGAGCAGTTCTTC
TRBV19,TRBJ1-5,NA,NA,CASSATVSGQPQHF,TGTGCCAGTAGCGCAACTGTGAGTGGTCAGCCCCAGCATTTT
TRBV4-1,TRBJ1-2,TRBD1,NA,CASSQDPSLLTGGKGYTF,TGCGCCAGCAGCCAAGATCCCTCCCTACTGACAGGGGGGAAGGGCTACACCTTC
TRBV19,TRBJ1-3,TRBD1,NA,CASLRGQGSGGSGNTIYF,TGTGCCAGTCTGAGAGGACAGGGAAGTGGAGGATCCGGAAACACCATATATTTT